This T cell receptor (beta chain) was found in a study of T cells in Graves' hyperthyroidism and ophthalmopathy. Researchers took RNA transcripts and amplified the TCR beta CDR3 regions from them. The TCR CDR3 first-round RT-PCR relied on the HTBI primer set. Via MiXCR, TCRdb re-called the multiplex PCR reads, giving one row per CDR3 protein. The repertoire includes roughly 840,000 distinct CDR3 sequences, roughly 40% of them detected once, and 8.9% sits in the top ten. Regarding the study as a whole: Using 13 V-J features, a model discriminated ophthalmopathy from stable hyperthyroidism.

A word on this clonotype: Antigen specificity is unknown.

V lost 5 bases and J lost 0; bases outside the gene matches: 7. The CDR3 loop spans 15 amino acids. In germline, CDR1 is MGHRA, CDR2 YSYEKL. The J gene is TRBJ2-7, the V gene TRBV4-1; 7 nucleotides line up with TRBD1. The sequencing sample was made of blood. This TCR derives from a man younger than 30 with Graves' hyperthyroidism. CDR3 protein: CASSFTRDSSYEQYF. CDR3 nucleotide sequence: TGCGCCAGCAGCTTTACCCGGGACAGCTCCTACGAGCAGTACTTC.